These 22 T cell receptor beta chains were all obtained from the same sample, sequenced in a study of control samples from healthy donors and cancer patients. Data came from immunoSEQ multiplex PCR; TCRdb stores just in-frame clones and leaves some out. Here the sample spans approximately 170,000 clones, 90% being singletons. The specimen was blood. These TCRs come from a woman between 45 and 60 years old in good health.

In its sample, this clone was seen once. The rearrangement uses TRBV4-2 and TRBJ2-5, with a possible D match to TRBD1 (5 bases). Germline loops: CDR1 LGHNA, CDR2 YNFKEQ. V was cut by 1 base and J by 0 bases, with 9 bases left in between. This CDR3 spans 15 amino acids. The CDR3 nucleotides read TGTGCCAGCAGCCAAGGTGGGGCGAACCAAGAGACCCAGTACTTC. It is translated as CASSQGGANQETQYF.

CDR3: CASSLALYRGHPGELFF. The CDR3 DNA follows: TGTGCCAGCAGCTTAGCGCTCTACCGGGGGCACCCCGGGGAGCTGTTTTTT. The chain couples TRBV7-9 to TRBJ2-2, with D possibly being TRBD1 or TRBD2 (6 bases each). Germline CDR1 is SEHNR and CDR2 is FQNEAQ (reference sequence). The CDR3 length is 17 residues. The germline V and J ends were trimmed by 0 bases and 6 bases, with 17 bases remaining between them.

The chain uses TRBV7-9 and TRBJ1-1; 7 nucleotides line up with TRBD1. In germline, CDR1 is SEHNR, CDR2 FQNEAQ (reference sequence). J gave up 4 bases and V 5 bases, and 13 bases lay outside the gene matches. The CDR3 spans 16 residues. CDR3 protein: CASSPRRTDRVTEAFF. CDR3 DNA: TGTGCCAGCAGCCCCAGAAGGACAGACAGGGTCACTGAAGCTTTCTTT.

This clone was observed a few times. V gene TRBV19 combines with J gene TRBJ1-5; TRBD1 aligns across 9 bases. J lost 1 base, V lost 7 bases, and 8 bases had no gene match. This CDR3 is built from 16 residues. The germline gives CDR1 LNHDA, CDR2 SQIVND (reference sequence). The CDR3 reads CASTGTGIRSNQPQHF. As DNA, the CDR3 is TGTGCCAGTACCGGGACAGGGATTAGGAGCAATCAGCCCCAGCATTTT. Together with reference TRBV19 and TRBJ1-5, the CDR3 gives the full variable domain: DGGITQSPKYLFRKEGQNVTLSCEQNLNHDAMYWYRQDPGQGLRLIYYSQIVNDFQKGDIAEGYSVSREKKESFPLTVTSAQKNPTAFYLCASTGTGIRSNQPQHFGDGTRLSIL.

This chain joins TRBV9 and TRBJ2-7; D might be TRBD2 (6 bases). Between the trimmed V and J ends, which lost 0 bases and 4 bases, there was a span of 11 bases. Germline V gene sequence: CDR1 SGDLS, CDR2 YYNGEE. The CDR3 is made up of 14 amino acids. The CDR3 DNA is TGTGCCAGCAGCGTAGGCGGCGGGGAGTACGAGCAGTACTTC. Translated, it gives CASSVGGGEYEQYF.

This sequence joins TRBV30 and TRBJ1-5; no clear D. This CDR3 has 15 amino acids. Germline CDR1 GTSNPN, CDR2 SVGIG (reference sequence). V was cut by 0 bases and J by 7 bases, with 16 bases left in between. The CDR3 DNA follows: TGTGCCTGGAGTGTACAATTTGGGAGGAACCAGCCCCAGCATTTT. It translates to CAWSVQFGRNQPQHF. Looking up the rest from reference TRBV30 and TRBJ1-5 gives the full variable domain: SQTIHQWPATLVQPVGSPLSLECTVEGTSNPNLYWYRQAAGRGLQLLFYSVGIGQISSEVPQNLSASRPQDRQFILSSKKLLLSDSGFYLCAWSVQFGRNQPQHFGDGTRLSIL.

This chain uses TRBV19 with TRBJ1-2; 9 bases line up with TRBD1. The CDR3 extends over 16 amino acids. The ends lost 6 bases at V and 6 bases at J; junction bases unmatched: 14. The V gene's germline CDR1 is LNHDA and CDR2 SQIVND (reference sequence). The CDR3 DNA is TGTGCCAGTAGAAAAAGCCCCGACAGGGGGAATCATGGCTACACCTTC. Its translation is CASRKSPDRGNHGYTF.

This chain uses TRBV28 with TRBJ1-1; possible D gene TRBD1, 6 bases. CDR1 and CDR2 (germline): MDHEN, SYDVKM. This CDR3 region has 14 residues. V lost 7 bases to trimming and J lost 1 base, with 13 bases between them. The CDR3 loop reads CASTIDRRNTEAFF. CDR3 DNA sequence: TGTGCCAGCACCATTGACAGGCGGAACACTGAAGCTTTCTTT. Full variable domain (missing parts from reference TRBV28 and TRBJ1-1): DVKVTQSSRYLVKRTGEKVFLECVQDMDHENMFWYRQDPGLGLRLIYFSYDVKMKEKGDIPEGYSVSREKKERFSLILESASTNQTSMYLCASTIDRRNTEAFFGQGTRLTVV.

The chain couples TRBV4-3 to TRBJ2-7; 9 nucleotides line up with TRBD1. V dropped 0 bases and J dropped 2; count of bases not matched to a gene: 5. This CDR3 comprises 16 residues. Germline assignment: CDR1 LGHNA and CDR2 YSLEER. The CDR3 is CASSQEWTGAAYEQYF. The CDR3 DNA follows: TGCGCCAGCAGCCAAGAATGGACAGGGGCCGCCTACGAGCAGTACTTC.

The chain carries TRBV6-5 and TRBJ1-5; the match to TRBD1 covers 7 bases. Germline loops: CDR1 MNHEY, CDR2 SVGAGI. The CDR3 covers 15 residues. V lost 0 bases to trimming and J lost 7 bases; unmatched junction nucleotides: 6. This CDR3 reads CASSYSNQGVQPQHF. The CDR3 DNA follows: TGTGCCAGCAGTTACTCGAACCAGGGGGTCCAGCCCCAGCATTTT.

CDR3 in amino acids: CASSSGQDYSPLHF. The CDR3 bases are TGCGCCAGCAGCTCGGGACAGGACTATTCACCCCTCCACTTT. The V call is TRBV5-1, the J call TRBJ1-6; 8 bases align to TRBD1. Unmatched junction bases numbered 4, after V lost 3 bases and J lost 8 bases. The germline gives CDR1 SGHRS, CDR2 YFSETQ. The CDR3 contains 14 residues.

As for this clone: This specimen includes other DNA sequences encoding the same CDR3. The chain employs TRBV7-9 and TRBJ2-3; D perhaps matches TRBD2 (7 bases). Deletions cut 1 base from V and 9 bases from J, with 11 bases between. Germline CDR1 and CDR2: SEHNR and FQNEAQ (reference sequence). The CDR3 runs 13 residues. Written as DNA, the CDR3 is TGTGCCAGCAGCTTAGGGGGGCGGGGGACGCAGTATTTT. Its protein product is CASSLGGRGTQYF.

The genes are TRBV7-9 and TRBJ2-4; 7 bases align to TRBD1. The germline V gene encodes CDR1 SEHNR and CDR2 FQNEAQ (reference sequence). CDR3 length equals 15 residues. V shed 5 bases and J 1 base; nucleotides not matched to a gene: 5. CDR3 loop: CASSLPTGAKNIQYF. CDR3 nucleotide sequence: TGTGCCAGCAGCCTACCGACAGGGGCCAAAAACATTCAGTACTTC.

The chain is built from TRBV6-6 and TRBJ2-2; TRBD1 agrees at 7 bases. The CDR3 is made up of 13 amino acids. CDR1 is MNHNY and CDR2 is SVGAGI in the germline V gene (reference sequence). Trimming took 7 bases from V and 6 from J; bases not matched to a gene: 5. As DNA, the CDR3 is TGTGCCAGCAAACAGGGGAATGCCGGGGAGCTGTTTTTT. It codes for CASKQGNAGELFF.

The J gene is TRBJ2-2, the V gene TRBV5-1; 8 bases fit TRBD2. The CDR3 totals 15 residues. Germline assignment: CDR1 SGHRS and CDR2 YFSETQ. Trimming removed 5 bases from V and 4 bases from J; junction bases left unmatched: 7. The CDR3 spells CASRLATSGTGELFF. The CDR3 nucleotides read TGCGCCAGCAGACTCGCCACTAGCGGCACCGGGGAGCTGTTTTTT.

This sequence joins TRBV28 and TRBJ2-5, with D perhaps being TRBD1 or TRBD2 (6 bases each). V shed 3 bases and J shed 7 bases, with 33 bases lying between them. Germline-derived CDR1 and CDR2 are MDHEN and SYDVKM. This CDR3 has 20 amino acids. CDR3 region: CASSFLNRNPGSWGRGTQYF. As DNA, the CDR3 is TGTGCCAGCAGTTTCTTAAACCGTAACCCCGGGAGCTGGGGGCGCGGGACCCAGTACTTC.

This chain uses TRBV9 with TRBJ1-2; possibly TRBD1 for D (6 bases). CDR1 is SGDLS, CDR2 YYNGEE, per germline. V lost 1 base and J 5 bases, leaving 15 bases between the germline ends. This CDR3 has 15 residues. The CDR3: CASSVNLGGGYGYTF. The CDR3 nucleotides read TGTGCCAGCAGCGTAAATCTCGGAGGGGGGTATGGCTACACCTTC.

The chain links TRBV19 to TRBJ2-1; TRBD2 agrees at 9 bases. CDR1 LNHDA and CDR2 SQIVND come from the germline V gene (reference sequence). The V gene end was trimmed by 8 bases and the J gene end by 5 bases; junction bases not matched to a gene: 13. This CDR3 region has 16 residues. The CDR3 protein is CASGVYASGANNEQFF. For the CDR3, the DNA is TGTGCCAGTGGTGTATACGCTAGCGGGGCTAACAATGAGCAGTTCTTC. Using reference TRBV19 and TRBJ2-1 for the parts outside the CDR3, the full variable domain is DGGITQSPKYLFRKEGQNVTLSCEQNLNHDAMYWYRQDPGQGLRLIYYSQIVNDFQKGDIAEGYSVSREKKESFPLTVTSAQKNPTAFYLCASGVYASGANNEQFFGPGTRLTVL.

The chain links TRBV10-2 to TRBJ2-7; tentatively, D is TRBD1 (7 bases). There are 15 residues in the CDR3. V lost 2 bases and J lost 4, with 15 bases in between. Germline-derived CDR1 and CDR2 are WSHSY and SAAADI. The CDR3, as DNA: TGCGCCAGCAGTGAGCGCGGGACAGCATATTACGAGCAGTACTTC. Translating gives CASSERGTAYYEQYF.

The V gene is TRBV3-1 (or the pseudogene TRBV3-2), the J gene TRBJ2-5; 10 bases are shared with TRBD2. The CDR3 loop spans 16 amino acids. With 2 bases clipped from V and 5 bases from J, the junction kept 8 bases outside the gene matches. Germline lookup yields CDR1 LGHDT and CDR2 YNNKEL (reference sequence). CDR3 loop: CASSQSRLAGRETQYF. The CDR3 nucleotides read TGTGCCAGCAGCCAATCCCGACTAGCGGGTAGGGAGACCCAGTACTTC.

This clone has at least ten counts. This chain connects TRBV19 to TRBJ2-7; D is uncertain. Germline CDR1 LNHDA, CDR2 SQIVND (reference sequence). The V end lost 4 bases, the J end lost 6 bases, and 13 bases lay between the germline ends. This CDR3 has 13 amino acids. In DNA form, the CDR3 reads TGTGCCAGTAGTACAAGCCCGGTGGGCGAGCAGTACTTC. Protein product: CASSTSPVGEQYF.

The chain carries TRBV19 and TRBJ1-1, with D possibly TRBD1 on 5 matching bases. The germline CDR1 and CDR2 sequences are LNHDA and SQIVND (reference sequence). This CDR3 region has 15 residues. V was cut by 1 base and J by 0 bases, with 9 bases left in between. DNA for the CDR3: TGTGCCAGTAGTATAGGAGGGGTAATGAACACTGAAGCTTTCTTT. Translating gives CASSIGGVMNTEAFF.